This entry is about one TCR beta chain. Its specificity is unknown. The entry originates in a study of T cell responses to AZD1222 COVID-19 vaccine. Study at large: Researchers grouped second doses given at about 4 or about 12 weeks into one pool.

Study results and caveats: The study found vaccine-associated CD4 TCRs spanning spike, dominant at 160-218 and 743-854. Donor demographics were predominantly white British with a female majority; clonal diversity may be underestimated.

The length of the CDR3 is 15 residues. With 5 bases clipped from V and 5 bases from J, the junction kept 11 bases outside the gene matches. Germline CDR1 SEHNR, CDR2 FQNEAQ (reference sequence). Sequenced by immunoSEQ multiplex PCR; TCRdb stores in-frame clones only, minus some. The profile shows about 120,000 clones, about 89% of them singletons. This TCR came from an adult in good health. The chain recombines TRBV7-9 with TRBJ1-2; 7 bases align to TRBD1. The material was peripheral blood, obtained on day 0 of AZD1222 vaccination. CDR3 amino acids: CASSQSGTAIYGYTF. As DNA, the CDR3 is TGTGCCAGCAGCCAATCCGGGACAGCCATATATGGCTACACCTTC.